These 30 T cell receptor beta chains originate from one sample sequenced in a study of cytomegalovirus exposure and HLA in healthy donors. The PCR employed 60 Vbeta primers together with 13 Jbeta primers. Produced via immunoSEQ multiplex PCR; TCRdb's table is partial and in-frame only. Counted here are fewer than 200,000 clones, approximately 72% occurring once; the ten biggest clones make up over 2%. Sequencing input: PBMCs. These receptors were taken from a human donor in good health.

This rearrangement joins TRBV9 to TRBJ2-2; 7 bases map to TRBD1. Germline-derived CDR1 and CDR2 are SGDLS and YYNGEE. V shed 3 bases, J shed 7 bases, and the junction held 6 bases outside the gene matches. The CDR3 is 14 amino acids. Here the CDR3 reads CASSARTGDGELFF. DNA for the CDR3: TGTGCCAGCAGCGCCAGAACAGGGGACGGGGAGCTGTTTTTT.

The chain links TRBV5-4 to TRBJ1-2; TRBD1 aligns across 10 bases. This CDR3 spans 15 amino acids. Per the germline V gene, CDR1 is SGHNT and CDR2 is YYREEE (reference sequence). Germline trimming cut 5 bases from V and 3 bases from J; bases unmatched to any gene: 7. CDR3 nucleotide sequence: TGTGCCAGCAGTTCGGGACAGGGGTACGACTATGGCTACACCTTC. Translated: CASSSGQGYDYGYTF.

This clone has just a few counts. This chain uses TRBV10-2 with TRBJ1-1, with 8 bases aligning to TRBD1. CDR3 length: 12 residues. V lost 4 bases to trimming and J lost 5 bases; unmatched junction nucleotides: 0. Germline V gene lookup returns CDR1 WSHSY and CDR2 SAAADI. CDR3 protein: CASSGQGTEAFF. The CDR3 DNA follows: TGCGCCAGCAGTGGACAGGGGACTGAAGCTTTCTTT.

The chain couples TRBV7-2 to TRBJ1-1; maybe TRBD1 (6 bases). In germline, CDR1 is SGHTA, CDR2 FQGNSA. Deletions cut 4 bases from V and 4 bases from J, with 10 bases between. This CDR3 is built from 13 residues. The CDR3 DNA sequence: TGTGCCAGCAGCTCACAGGGTGGCACTGAAGCTTTCTTT. Protein product: CASSSQGGTEAFF. The full variable domain, in which reference TRBV7-2 and TRBJ1-1 provide the parts outside the CDR3, is GAGVSQSPSNKVTEKGKDVELRCDPISGHTALYWYRQSLGQGLEFLIYFQGNSAPDKSGLPSDRFSAERTGGSVSTLTIQRTQQEDSAVYLCASSSQGGTEAFFGQGTRLTVV.

The chain uses TRBV30 and TRBJ2-7, with 10 bases identical to TRBD2. CDR3 length: 18 amino acids. The V segment lost 5 bases and the J segment 0 bases; nucleotides outside the gene matches: 16. Germline V gives CDR1 GTSNPN, CDR2 SVGIG (reference sequence). This CDR3 is CAWYDTSGAALSSYEQYF. As DNA, the CDR3 is TGTGCCTGGTATGATACTAGCGGGGCCGCCCTGAGCTCCTACGAGCAGTACTTC.

This chain links TRBV7-2 with TRBJ1-2, with a tentative D call TRBD1 (6 bases). The ends were cut back, 5 bases at V and 8 bases at J, with 18 bases in the middle. The CDR3 runs to 14 residues. Germline-derived CDR1 and CDR2 are SGHTA and FQGNSA. CDR3: CASSQGTRLTGYTF. The CDR3 DNA reads as TGTGCCAGCAGCCAAGGGACACGGCTTACGGGCTACACCTTC.

This clone was picked up a small number of times. The V call is TRBV4-2, the J call TRBJ1-2, with D perhaps matching TRBD1 (6 bases). The CDR3 is 14 residues long. Trimming left V 0 bases short and J 3 bases short, with 8 bases between. Germline CDR1 reads LGHNA; CDR2 reads YNFKEQ. CDR3 residues: CASSQDNRDYGYTF. The CDR3 DNA follows: TGTGCCAGCAGCCAAGATAACAGGGACTATGGCTACACCTTC.

This chain joins TRBV7-3 and TRBJ2-2; D may be TRBD1 (5 bases). V was cut by 4 bases and J by 1 base, with 7 bases left in between. This CDR3 is 14 amino acids long. The V gene's germline CDR1 is SGHTA and CDR2 FQGTGA. The CDR3: CASSSGQNTGELFF. The CDR3 nucleotides are TGTGCCAGCAGCTCAGGGCAGAACACCGGGGAGCTGTTTTTT.

The genes are TRBV5-6 and TRBJ1-3, with a tentative D call TRBD1 (5 bases). Per germline, CDR1 SGHDT and CDR2 YYEEEE. Trimming stripped 2 bases from V and 3 bases from J, with 12 bases between. CDR3 length equals 15 residues. DNA of the CDR3: TGTGCCAGCAGCTTTCGGAGGGGTGGTGGAAACACCATATATTTT. It specifies CASSFRRGGGNTIYF.

The chain has TRBV27 and TRBJ2-5; 9 positions agree with TRBD2. The CDR3 is made up of 15 amino acids. Trimming removed 3 bases from V and 3 bases from J; junction bases left unmatched: 5. Germline V gives CDR1 MNHEY, CDR2 SMNVEV (reference sequence). In DNA form, the CDR3 reads TGTGCCAGCAGTTTCTTTCTAGCGGGGAAAGAGACCCAGTACTTC. The encoded protein is CASSFFLAGKETQYF.

The V call is TRBV19, the J call TRBJ1-5; TRBD1 aligns across 7 bases. V was clipped by 2 bases and J by 3 bases; unmatched bases: 1. The CDR3 is 14 residues long. Germline loops: CDR1 LNHDA, CDR2 SQIVND (reference sequence). CDR3 nucleotide sequence: TGTGCCAGTAGTATAACAGGGGACAATCAGCCCCAGCATTTT. It translates to CASSITGDNQPQHF.

The V gene is TRBV7-2, the J gene TRBJ1-5, with 8 bases matching TRBD1. Losses at the gene ends were 7 bases for V and 4 bases for J; bases not matched to a gene: 9. The CDR3 extends over 15 amino acids. Germline values: CDR1 SGHTA, CDR2 FQGNSA. The CDR3 sequence is CASTRGTGQNQPQHF. The CDR3, as DNA: TGTGCCAGCACCAGAGGGACAGGTCAGAATCAGCCCCAGCATTTT.

The chain combines TRBV2 with TRBJ2-1; weak D call: TRBD1 (5 bases). The germline V gene encodes CDR1 SNHLY and CDR2 FYNNEI. This CDR3 region has 13 residues. Trimming cost V 7 bases and J 12 bases, with 19 bases left between them. CDR3 loop: CASNQGIVSGQFF. In DNA, the CDR3 is TGTGCCAGCAATCAGGGAATCGTCTCTGGGCAGTTCTTC.

The rearrangement links TRBV5-1 to TRBJ2-5; possibly TRBD2 for D (7 bases). Germline V lookup: CDR1 SGHRS, CDR2 YFSETQ. V lost 2 bases to trimming and J lost 2 bases, with 19 bases between them. This CDR3 is built from 17 residues. CDR3 nucleotides: TGCGCCAGCAGCTTCGGTGGTGGCGGGGGCAAGCAAGAGACCCAGTACTTC. The encoded protein is CASSFGGGGGKQETQYF.

This clone was found a few times. This chain connects TRBV5-4 to TRBJ2-3, with 8 bases aligning to TRBD1. CDR1 is SGHNT, CDR2 YYREEE, per germline (reference sequence). J was trimmed by 2 bases and V by 4 bases; bases with no gene match: 6. CDR3 size: 15 residues. CDR3 loop: CASSRQGSNTDTQYF. CDR3 nucleotide sequence: TGTGCCAGCAGCCGACAGGGGTCCAACACAGATACGCAGTATTTT. Complete variable domain (other parts from reference TRBV5-4 and TRBJ2-3): ETGVTQSPTHLIKTRGQQVTLRCSSQSGHNTVSWYQQALGQGPQFIFQYYREEENGRGNFPPRFSGLQFPNYSSELNVNALELDDSALYLCASSRQGSNTDTQYFGPGTRLTVL.

This chain links TRBV11-2 with TRBJ2-1, with TRBD2 matching over 8 bases. The V and J ends lost 2 bases and 9 bases, in that order; junction bases with no gene match: 6. This CDR3 is 14 amino acids long. From germline, CDR1 is SGHAT and CDR2 FQNNGV. For the CDR3, the DNA is TGTGCCAGCAGCTTAAATTTTGCGGGGGGTGAGCAGTTCTTC. It translates to CASSLNFAGGEQFF.

The chain couples TRBV2 to TRBJ1-1; the D gene is possibly TRBD1 (6 bases). Germline CDR1 is SNHLY and CDR2 is FYNNEI. The ends were cut back, 7 bases at V and 4 bases at J, with 13 bases in the middle. This CDR3 spans 13 amino acids. CDR3 DNA sequence: TGTGCCAGCACGGGGGGGGCAGGCACTGAAGCTTTCTTT. This codes for CASTGGAGTEAFF. The full variable domain, with the rest looked up from reference TRBV2 and TRBJ1-1, is EPEVTQTPSHQVTQMGQEVILRCVPISNHLYFYWYRQILGQKVEFLVSFYNNEISEKSEIFDDQFSVERPDGSNFTLKIRSTKLEDSAMYFCASTGGAGTEAFFGQGTRLTVV.

This clone has more than one count but fewer than ten. The chain links TRBV27 to TRBJ1-5, with 9 bases fitting TRBD1. Germline trimming cut 2 bases from V and 6 bases from J; bases unmatched to any gene: 5. Germline-derived CDR1 and CDR2 are MNHEY and SMNVEV (reference sequence). The CDR3 runs to 15 residues. DNA for the CDR3: TGTGCCAGCAGTTTAGACAGGGGGGAGGGTCAGCCCCAGCATTTT. It is translated as CASSLDRGEGQPQHF.

This chain joins TRBV6-6 and TRBJ2-1; 13 bases are shared with TRBD2. Germline CDR1 reads MNHNY; CDR2 reads SVGAGI (reference sequence). V was clipped by 2 bases and J by 8 bases; unmatched bases: 6. The CDR3 is 16 amino acids. The CDR3 reads CASSYGGTSGADEQFF. The CDR3, as DNA: TGTGCCAGCAGTTACGGGGGGACTAGCGGGGCCGATGAGCAGTTCTTC.

The rearrangement links TRBV21-1 to TRBJ1-2. TRBV21-1 is recorded as a pseudogene. The CDR3 runs 14 residues. CDR3 in amino acids: CASSKDRVKEGYTF. CDR3 DNA sequence: TGTGCCAGCAGCAAAGACCGGGTGAAGGAAGGCTACACCTTC.

The chain links TRBV5-5 to TRBJ2-1; 8 nucleotides match TRBD2. Losses at the gene ends were 1 base for V and 2 bases for J; bases not matched to a gene: 8. CDR1 is SGHKS, CDR2 YYEKEE, per germline (reference sequence). The CDR3 extends over 17 amino acids. CDR3 residues: CASSLSQDGGAYNEQFF. The CDR3 DNA is TGTGCCAGCAGCTTGTCACAGGACGGGGGGGCCTACAATGAGCAGTTCTTC.

The chain uses TRBV7-9 and TRBJ1-3; D is unresolved. The V end was cut by 5 bases, the J end by 1 base, with 9 bases between. The CDR3 consists of 14 residues. The V gene's germline CDR1 is SEHNR and CDR2 FQNEAQ (reference sequence). The CDR3 is CASSPSESGNTIYF. The CDR3 DNA is TGTGCCAGCAGCCCGAGTGAGTCTGGAAACACCATATATTTT. Full variable domain (rest looked up from reference TRBV7-9 and TRBJ1-3): DTGVSQNPRHKITKRGQNVTFRCDPISEHNRLYWYRQTLGQGPEFLTYFQNEAQLEKSRLLSDRFSAERPKGSFSTLEIQRTEQGDSAMYLCASSPSESGNTIYFGEGSWLTVV.

The CDR3 DNA reads as TGTGCCAGCGGGACAGGGTCCTACGAGCAGTACTTC. Translated, it gives CASGTGSYEQYF. The chain uses TRBV6-5 and TRBJ2-7; TRBD1 agrees at 9 bases. CDR3 size: 12 residues. Germline V gene lookup returns CDR1 MNHEY and CDR2 SVGAGI. Germline trimming cut 8 bases from V and 1 base from J; bases unmatched to any gene: 0.

This clone came up a few times. V usage is TRBV7-8 and J usage is TRBJ2-5, with a tentative D call TRBD2 (6 bases). The CDR3 is made up of 16 amino acids. V was cut by 1 base and J by 3 bases, with 15 bases left in between. Germline CDR1 SGHVS, CDR2 FQNEAQ. In DNA, the CDR3 is TGTGCCAGCAGCTTAGGGGTAGGGCGCGGGAAAGAGACCCAGTACTTC. Translation: CASSLGVGRGKETQYF.

There are a few counts of this clone. The CDR3 region is CASRGQEGATNEKLFF. As DNA, the CDR3 is TGTGCCAGCAGGGGACAGGAGGGGGCAACTAATGAAAAACTGTTTTTT. The genes are TRBV2 and TRBJ1-4; 8 bases match TRBD1. Germline CDR1 is SNHLY and CDR2 is FYNNEI. The CDR3 contains 16 residues. V trimming: 6 bases; J trimming: 0 bases; junction bases outside the gene matches: 6.

The chain has TRBV5-6 and TRBJ2-7; D is perhaps TRBD1 (5 bases). CDR1 is SGHDT, CDR2 YYEEEE, per germline. The CDR3 contains 16 residues. Trimming left V 0 bases short and J 4 bases short, with 17 bases between. The CDR3 is CASSLGQGPPRYEQYF. DNA of the CDR3: TGTGCCAGCAGCTTGGGGCAGGGCCCCCCTCGTTACGAGCAGTACTTC. The entire variable domain, with the rest obtained from reference TRBV5-6 and TRBJ2-7, is as follows: DAGVTQSPTHLIKTRGQQVTLRCSPKSGHDTVSWYQQALGQGPQFIFQYYEEEERQRGNFPDRFSGHQFPNYSSELNVNALLLGDSALYLCASSLGQGPPRYEQYFGPGTRLTVT.

The V gene is TRBV19, the J gene TRBJ1-1; no definite D call. The CDR3 spans 13 residues. Germline V gene data show CDR1 as LNHDA and CDR2 as SQIVND (reference sequence). Trimming pared 9 bases from V and 5 bases from J, leaving 16 bases between. CDR3 amino acids: CASREVGVTEAFF. Written as DNA, the CDR3 is TGTGCCAGCAGAGAAGTAGGAGTGACTGAAGCTTTCTTT.

The chain has TRBV13 and TRBJ2-1; 12 bases line up with TRBD1. From germline, CDR1 is PRHDT and CDR2 FYEKMQ (reference sequence). Losses at the gene ends were 1 base for V and 7 bases for J; bases not matched to a gene: 11. The CDR3 consists of 18 residues. CDR3 DNA sequence: TGTGCCAGCAGCTTAGTATGGTACGGGACAGGGGGCAAGAATGAGCAGTTCTTC. Translating it yields CASSLVWYGTGGKNEQFF.

The chain carries TRBV5-8 and TRBJ1-1, with 10 bases identical to TRBD1. The CDR3 totals 15 residues. V gave up 4 bases and J gave up 1 base; unmatched junction bases: 4. Germline CDR1 and CDR2: SGHTS and YDEGEE. The DNA of the CDR3 is TGTGCCAGCAGCCCCCGGGACAGGGGGAACACTGAAGCTTTCTTT. Encoded protein: CASSPRDRGNTEAFF. Supplemented by reference TRBV5-8 and TRBJ1-1, the full variable domain reads EAGVTQSPTHLIKTRGQQATLRCSPISGHTSVYWYQQALGLGLQFLLWYDEGEERNRGNFPPRFSGRQFPNYSSELNVNALELEDSALYLCASSPRDRGNTEAFFGQGTRLTVV.

V is TRBV4-2 and J is TRBJ1-5; possibly TRBD1 for D (5 bases). The germline V gene encodes CDR1 LGHNA and CDR2 YNFKEQ. The CDR3 has 15 amino acids. The V end lost 5 bases, the J end lost 2 bases, and 13 bases lay between the germline ends. CDR3: CASSSDGAGNQPQHF. The CDR3 bases are TGTGCCAGCAGCTCCGATGGGGCTGGCAATCAGCCCCAGCATTTT.